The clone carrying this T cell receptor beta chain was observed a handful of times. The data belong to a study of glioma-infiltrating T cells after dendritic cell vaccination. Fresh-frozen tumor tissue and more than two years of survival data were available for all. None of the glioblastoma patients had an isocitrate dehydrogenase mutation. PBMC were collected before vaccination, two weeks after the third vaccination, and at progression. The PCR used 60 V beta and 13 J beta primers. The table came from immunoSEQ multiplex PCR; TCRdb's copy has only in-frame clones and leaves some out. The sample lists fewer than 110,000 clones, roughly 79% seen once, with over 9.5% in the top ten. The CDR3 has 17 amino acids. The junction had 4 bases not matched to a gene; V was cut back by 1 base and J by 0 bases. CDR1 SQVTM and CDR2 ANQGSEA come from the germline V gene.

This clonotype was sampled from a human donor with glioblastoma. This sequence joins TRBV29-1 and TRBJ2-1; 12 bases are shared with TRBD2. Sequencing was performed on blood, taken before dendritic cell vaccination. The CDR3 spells CSVEGLAGAPSYNEQFF. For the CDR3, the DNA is TGCAGCGTTGAAGGACTAGCGGGGGCCCCCTCCTACAATGAGCAGTTCTTC.